This T cell receptor (beta chain) was identified in a study of blood T cell repertoires in COVID-19. Study-wide background: Collection of acute and convalescent COVID-19 samples took place in the United States, Italy and Spain. T cells, B-cell-depleted T cells, or PBMCs provided the cDNA or gDNA that served as material.

Patients in Seattle were enrolled during active infection, then followed longitudinally. Germline CDR1 and CDR2: GTSNPN and SVGIG (reference sequence). The length of the CDR3 is 15 residues. Germline trimming cut 0 bases from V and 7 bases from J; bases unmatched to any gene: 9. Original data processing: Scientists estimated how many nucleated cells there were by amplifying reference gene primers. Libraries were prepared by immunoSEQ multiplex PCR; TCRdb keeps only in-frame clonotypes and omits some of them. V and J calls and clone size are as listed in that table; D and trimming were resolved from the DNA. The repertoire consists of approximately 60,000 clones, with roughly three quarters occurring once and the leading ten covering approximately 15%.

Specimen: peripheral blood. This clonotype originated in a man aged 60-69 years with COVID-19, enrolled during active disease. V and J are TRBV30 and TRBJ2-3; TRBD2 agrees at 8 bases. The CDR3 DNA reads TGTGCCTGGAGTGTAACCAGCGGGAGTAAAAATACGCAGTATTTT. Its translation: CAWSVTSGSKNTQYF.